The 14 T cell receptor beta chains below come from one sample, sequenced in a study of T-cell reconstitution after alpha-beta-depleted transplantation in children. TCRbeta library preparation incorporated unique molecular identifiers. A single record per CDR3 protein comes from TCRdb applying MiXCR to the PCR reads. The table includes tens of thousands of distinct CDR3 sequences, approximately 11% detected once. The material was PBMCs from the stem cell graft donor, obtained from the stem cell graft. These receptors came from a human donor who donated a stem cell graft to a child with chronic granulomatous disease.

This clonotype was detected only once. The V and J genes are TRBV20-1 and TRBJ2-3; no clear D gene. V lost 1 base, J lost 5 bases, and 16 bases lay in between. This CDR3 comprises 15 residues. Germline V lookup: CDR1 DFQATT, CDR2 SNEGSKA (reference sequence). CDR3 nucleotide sequence: TGCAGTGCTAGAGTCGTGACGAAACGAGGAGATACGCAGTATTTT. Its protein is CSARVVTKRGDTQYF.

This clonotype was recorded at least ten times. The J gene is TRBJ2-5, the V gene TRBV4-3, with a weak D call TRBD2 (5 bases). CDR3 length: 16 amino acids. With 0 bases removed from V and 4 bases from J, the gap between germline ends came to 15 bases. CDR1 is LGHNA, CDR2 YSLEER, per germline. The CDR3 spells CASSQDFEAAGETQYF. CDR3 in DNA: TGCGCCAGCAGCCAAGATTTCGAGGCCGCGGGAGAGACCCAGTACTTC.

This clonotype has ten or more counts. This chain joins TRBV28 and TRBJ2-1; no clear D. The V and J ends lost 4 bases and 13 bases respectively, with 14 bases between them. This CDR3 has 12 amino acids. Germline CDR1 is MDHEN and CDR2 is SYDVKM. The CDR3 nucleotides read TGTGCCAGCAGTTCGACACCCGCCCGACAGTTCTTC. As protein: CASSSTPARQFF.

In its sample, this clonotype was seen many times. V usage is TRBV7-2 and J usage is TRBJ2-7, with 11 nucleotides matching TRBD1. The CDR3 is made up of 14 amino acids. CDR1 and CDR2 (germline): SGHTA, FQGNSA. Losses at the gene ends were 3 bases for V and 4 bases for J; bases not matched to a gene: 2. This CDR3 is CASSFRDRGYEQYF. CDR3 sequence (DNA): TGTGCCAGCAGCTTCCGGGACAGGGGGTACGAGCAGTACTTC.

The rearrangement joins TRBV20-1 to TRBJ2-1; TRBD2 matches 8 bases. Germline-derived CDR1 and CDR2 are DFQATT and SNEGSKA (reference sequence). The CDR3 has 15 amino acids. J was trimmed by 7 bases and V by 0 bases; bases with no gene match: 8. CDR3 coding DNA: TGCAGTGCTAGAGATATCCGGGGGGGCCTAAATGAGCAGTTCTTC. Translating gives CSARDIRGGLNEQFF.

In this sample, this clonotype turned up many times. The chain has TRBV28 and TRBJ2-7; D is uncertain. The length of the CDR3 is 12 residues. The V and J ends lost 3 bases and 2 bases respectively, with 5 bases between them. The germline gives CDR1 MDHEN, CDR2 SYDVKM. The CDR3 protein is CASSFRTYEQYF. CDR3 nucleotides: TGTGCCAGCAGTTTCAGGACCTACGAGCAGTACTTC.

The chain couples TRBV7-8 to TRBJ2-1, with 15 bases fitting TRBD2. The germline gives CDR1 SGHVS, CDR2 FQNEAQ. The trim removed 7 bases at V and 4 bases at J, leaving 17 bases unmatched. The CDR3 spans 20 residues. The CDR3 loop reads CASTPQEEGLAGGSYNEQFF. For the CDR3, the DNA is TGTGCCAGCACCCCACAGGAGGAGGGACTAGCGGGGGGATCTTACAATGAGCAGTTCTTC.

This clonotype was counted many times. The chain recombines TRBV10-3 with TRBJ1-6; D is ambiguous. The CDR3 sequence is 17 residues long. CDR1 is ENHRY, CDR2 SYGVKD, per germline. The ends were cut back, 3 bases at V and 0 bases at J, with 12 bases in the middle. CDR3 amino acids: CAISDTGALSYNSPLHF. The CDR3, as DNA: TGTGCCATCAGTGACACGGGAGCTCTCTCCTATAATTCACCCCTCCACTTT.

Notes on this clonotype: One end of the junction is discordant with germline, which a read error may explain. This chain joins TRBV27 and TRBJ2-7, with D possibly being TRBD1 or TRBD2 (5 bases each). Germline CDR1 MNHEY, CDR2 SMNVEV (reference sequence). This CDR3 has 16 residues. CDR3 DNA sequence: TGTACCAGCAGTTTTAGGGCAATTGGGGGATCCTACGAGCAGTACTTC. This sequence encodes CTSSFRAIGGSYEQYF.

This clonotype showed up many times. This chain joins TRBV5-1 and TRBJ2-7; no clear D gene. There are 14 residues in the CDR3. In germline, CDR1 is SGHRS, CDR2 YFSETQ. V was trimmed by 4 bases and J by 0 bases, leaving 11 bases between them. CDR3 in amino acids: CASSIRASSYEQYF. CDR3 DNA: TGCGCCAGCAGCATCCGGGCCTCCTCCTACGAGCAGTACTTC.

V usage is TRBV6-1 and J usage is TRBJ1-5, with D possibly being TRBD1 (6 bases). Trimming stripped 6 bases from V and 3 bases from J, with 15 bases between. The CDR3 has 15 amino acids. The germline CDR1 and CDR2 sequences are MNHNS and SASEGT. In DNA form, the CDR3 reads TGTGCCAGCAGGCGGGAGGGGGGAGACAATCAGCCCCAGCATTTT. Amino acids: CASRREGGDNQPQHF.

This clonotype occurred many times. V and J are TRBV10-3 and TRBJ2-3; TRBD2 is a possible D gene (6 bases). Trimming left V 3 bases short and J 3 bases short, with 10 bases between. The CDR3 runs 14 residues. Looked up from germline, CDR1 is ENHRY and CDR2 is SYGVKD. DNA for the CDR3: TGTGCCATCAGTGAACCGGGGGAGACAGATACGCAGTATTTT. It specifies CAISEPGETDTQYF.

This clonotype turned up a few times. This rearrangement joins TRBV3-1 to TRBJ2-1; D is possibly TRBD1 (5 bases). V lost 7 bases and J 4 bases, leaving 17 bases between the germline ends. The length of the CDR3 is 15 residues. The germline gives CDR1 LGHDT, CDR2 YNNKEL (reference sequence). CDR3 in DNA: TGTGCCAGCACCACCGATTTGTCAGGGTACAATGAGCAGTTCTTC. Translated, it gives CASTTDLSGYNEQFF.

This clonotype was recorded at least ten times. The V call is TRBV5-1, the J call TRBJ1-1; D ambiguous. The V end was cut by 3 bases, the J end by 8 bases, with 20 bases between. The CDR3 has 15 amino acids. Germline CDR1 is SGHRS and CDR2 is YFSETQ. CDR3 loop: CASSSQQHSTGEAFF. The CDR3 DNA reads as TGCGCCAGCAGCTCACAACAGCATTCAACTGGGGAAGCTTTCTTT.